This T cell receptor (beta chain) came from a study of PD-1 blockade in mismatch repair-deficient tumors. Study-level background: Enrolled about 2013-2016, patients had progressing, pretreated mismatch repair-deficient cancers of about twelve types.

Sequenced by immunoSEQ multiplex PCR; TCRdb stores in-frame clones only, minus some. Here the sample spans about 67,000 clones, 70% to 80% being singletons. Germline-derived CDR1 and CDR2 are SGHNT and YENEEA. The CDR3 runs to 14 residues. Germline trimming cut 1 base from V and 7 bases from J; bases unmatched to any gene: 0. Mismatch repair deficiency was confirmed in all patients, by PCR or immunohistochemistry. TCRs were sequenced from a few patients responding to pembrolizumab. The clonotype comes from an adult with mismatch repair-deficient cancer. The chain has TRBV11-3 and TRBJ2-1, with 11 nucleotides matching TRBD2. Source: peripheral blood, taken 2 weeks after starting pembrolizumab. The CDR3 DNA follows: TGTGCCAGCAGCTTAGGGACTAGCGGGAATGAGCAGTTCTTC. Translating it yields CASSLGTSGNEQFF.